This paragraph reports one TCR beta chain. The antigen is undetermined. PCR used 60 Vbeta primers and 13 Jbeta primers. Using immunoSEQ multiplex PCR, the repertoire was profiled, and TCRdb retains in-frame clones only, with some absent. The data hold more than 130,000 clones, with 80% observed a single time. The V gene lost 4 bases and the J gene lost 3 bases, with 16 bases spanning the gap. The length of the CDR3 is 15 residues. Germline V gene data show CDR1 as SGHAT and CDR2 as FQNNGV. This sample was taken from a study of cytomegalovirus exposure and HLA in healthy donors. Turning to the study itself: Out of roughly 170 million T cells, an earlier analysis found roughly 110 million unique TCR beta sequences in total.

Overall study results and limits: Presence/absence analyses rested on an assumption that sequencing depth was roughly uniform across donors. Data from an earlier analysis indicated that most TCR beta V segments were productive either about 90% or about 30% of the time. Among TCR beta chains, those listed as cytomegalovirus-associated numbered about 160.

This TCR was recovered from a man aged 25-45 years in good health and CMV-seronegative. The sequenced material came from PBMCs. The chain couples TRBV11-2 to TRBJ2-7, with a tentative D call TRBD2 (6 bases). The CDR3 is CASSWFIGEDYEQYF. The DNA of the CDR3 is TGTGCCAGCAGCTGGTTTATAGGGGAGGACTACGAGCAGTACTTC.